This T cell receptor (beta chain) was identified during a study of early T cells in non-severe SARS-CoV-2 infection. As for the study in general: Sequencing was performed on bulk RNA from unsorted whole blood, leaving chains unpaired. General study points: Lookups in VDJdb leaned toward anti-spike CD8 responses and missed private and CD4 specificities.

This clonotype was detected ten times or more. What it recognizes is unknown. This CDR3 has 12 amino acids. Germline lookup yields CDR1 MNHEY and CDR2 SVGEGT. The V end was cut by 6 bases, the J end by 7 bases, with 12 bases between. Individual cDNA molecules received unique molecular identifiers. TCRdb reprocessed the 5' RACE reads with MiXCR, giving one entry per CDR3 protein. The sample shows some 22,000 distinct CDR3 sequences, roughly 5.3% of them seen only once. The TCR comes from an adult who was a healthcare worker with PCR-confirmed SARS-CoV-2 infection or an uninfected control (not recorded which). The sequencing sample was made of whole blood. This rearrangement joins TRBV6-2 or TRBV6-3 to TRBJ1-2; D remains unclear. The DNA of the CDR3 is TGTGCCAGCAGCCTTATTAGCGGTGGCTACACCTTC. This translates into CASSLISGGYTF.